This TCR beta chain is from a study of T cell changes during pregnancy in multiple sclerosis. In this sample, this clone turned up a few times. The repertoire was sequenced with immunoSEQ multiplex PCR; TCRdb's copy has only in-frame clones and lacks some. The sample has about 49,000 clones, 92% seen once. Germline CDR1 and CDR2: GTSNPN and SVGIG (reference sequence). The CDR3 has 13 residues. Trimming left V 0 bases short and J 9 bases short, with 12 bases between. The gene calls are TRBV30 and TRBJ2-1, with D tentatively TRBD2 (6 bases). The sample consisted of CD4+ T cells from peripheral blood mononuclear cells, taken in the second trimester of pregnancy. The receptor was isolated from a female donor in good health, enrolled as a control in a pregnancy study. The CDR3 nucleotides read TGTGCCTGGAGTGTACGCGGGGACGGTGAGCAGTTCTTC. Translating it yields CAWSVRGDGEQFF.